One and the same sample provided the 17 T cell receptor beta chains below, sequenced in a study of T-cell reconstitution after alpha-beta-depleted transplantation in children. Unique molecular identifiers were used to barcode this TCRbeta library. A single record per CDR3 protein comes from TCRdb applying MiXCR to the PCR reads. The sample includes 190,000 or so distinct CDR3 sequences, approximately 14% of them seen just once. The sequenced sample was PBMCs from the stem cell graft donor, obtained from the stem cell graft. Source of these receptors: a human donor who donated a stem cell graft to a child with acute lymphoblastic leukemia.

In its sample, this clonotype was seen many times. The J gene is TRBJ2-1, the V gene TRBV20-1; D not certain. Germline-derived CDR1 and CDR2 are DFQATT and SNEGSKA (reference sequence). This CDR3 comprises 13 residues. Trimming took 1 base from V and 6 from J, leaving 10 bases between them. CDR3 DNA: TGCAGTGCTAGAGTTCCCAACTCCAATGAGCAGTTCTTC. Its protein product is CSARVPNSNEQFF.

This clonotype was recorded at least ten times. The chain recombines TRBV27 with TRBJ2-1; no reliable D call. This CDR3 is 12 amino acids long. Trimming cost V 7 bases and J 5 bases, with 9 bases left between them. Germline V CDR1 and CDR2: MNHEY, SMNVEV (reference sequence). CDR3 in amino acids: CASTHNDNEQFF. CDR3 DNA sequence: TGTGCCAGCACCCACAACGACAATGAGCAGTTCTTC.

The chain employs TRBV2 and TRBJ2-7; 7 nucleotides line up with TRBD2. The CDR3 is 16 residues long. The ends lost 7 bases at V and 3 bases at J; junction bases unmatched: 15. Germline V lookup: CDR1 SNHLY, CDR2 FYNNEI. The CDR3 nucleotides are TGTGCCAGCAAAATGAGAAAGCGGGGCCTCTACTACGAGCAGTACTTC. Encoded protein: CASKMRKRGLYYEQYF.

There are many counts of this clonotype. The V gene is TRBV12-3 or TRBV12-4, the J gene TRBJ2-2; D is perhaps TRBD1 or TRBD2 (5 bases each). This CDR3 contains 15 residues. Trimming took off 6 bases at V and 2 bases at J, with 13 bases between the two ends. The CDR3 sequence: CASSLPGTNTGELFF. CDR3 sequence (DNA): TGTGCCAGCAGCCTTCCCGGGACCAACACCGGGGAGCTGTTTTTT.

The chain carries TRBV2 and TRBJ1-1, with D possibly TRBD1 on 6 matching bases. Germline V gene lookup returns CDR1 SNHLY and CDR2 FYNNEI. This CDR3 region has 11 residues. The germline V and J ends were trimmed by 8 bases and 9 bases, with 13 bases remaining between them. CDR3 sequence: CASEPDSQAFF. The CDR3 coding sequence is TGTGCCAGCGAGCCGGACAGCCAAGCTTTCTTT.

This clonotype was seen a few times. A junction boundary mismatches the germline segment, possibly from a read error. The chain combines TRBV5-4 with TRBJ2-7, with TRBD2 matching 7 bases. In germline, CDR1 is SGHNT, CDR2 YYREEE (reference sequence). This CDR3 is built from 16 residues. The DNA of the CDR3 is TGTGCCAGCAGCTCCGGCAGGCGGGAGATCTCCAACGAGCAGTACTTC. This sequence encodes CASSSGRREISNEQYF.

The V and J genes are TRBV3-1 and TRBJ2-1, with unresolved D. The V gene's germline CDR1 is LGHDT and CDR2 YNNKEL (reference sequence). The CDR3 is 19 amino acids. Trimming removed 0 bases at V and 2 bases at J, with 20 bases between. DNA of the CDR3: TGTGCCAGCAGCCAAGATTGGCTTAGTGGAACAAAGGCCTACAATGAGCAGTTCTTC. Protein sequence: CASSQDWLSGTKAYNEQFF.

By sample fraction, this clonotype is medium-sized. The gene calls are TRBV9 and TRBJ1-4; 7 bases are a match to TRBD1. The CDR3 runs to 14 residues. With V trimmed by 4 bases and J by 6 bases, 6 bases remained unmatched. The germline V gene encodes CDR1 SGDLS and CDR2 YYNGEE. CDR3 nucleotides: TGTGCCAGCAGCCTGACAGGGTCGGATGAAAAACTGTTTTTT. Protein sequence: CASSLTGSDEKLFF.

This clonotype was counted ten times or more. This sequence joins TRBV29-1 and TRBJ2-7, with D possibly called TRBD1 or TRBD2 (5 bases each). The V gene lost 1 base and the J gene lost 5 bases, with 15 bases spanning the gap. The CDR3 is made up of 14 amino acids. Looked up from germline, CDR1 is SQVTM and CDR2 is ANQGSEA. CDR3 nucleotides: TGCAGCGTTGAAGTTTCTCGACGGGGCGACGAGCAGTACTTC. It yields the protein CSVEVSRRGDEQYF.

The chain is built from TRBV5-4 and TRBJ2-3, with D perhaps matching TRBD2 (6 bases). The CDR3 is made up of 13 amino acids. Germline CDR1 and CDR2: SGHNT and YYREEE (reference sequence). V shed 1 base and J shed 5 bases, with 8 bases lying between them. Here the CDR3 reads CASSLPSVDTQYF. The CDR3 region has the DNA TGTGCCAGCAGCTTGCCTAGCGTAGATACGCAGTATTTT.

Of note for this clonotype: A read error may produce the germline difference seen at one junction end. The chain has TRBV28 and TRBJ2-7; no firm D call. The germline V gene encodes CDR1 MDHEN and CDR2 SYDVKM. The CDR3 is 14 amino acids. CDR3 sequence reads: CASSLLPSSYERYF. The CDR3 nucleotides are TGTGCCAGCAGTTTGTTACCAAGCTCCTACGAGCGGTACTTC.

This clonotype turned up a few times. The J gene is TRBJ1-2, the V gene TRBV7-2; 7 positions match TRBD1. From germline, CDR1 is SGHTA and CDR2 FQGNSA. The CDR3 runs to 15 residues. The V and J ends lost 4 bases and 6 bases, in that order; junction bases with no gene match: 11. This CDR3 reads CASSSRRQGGDGYTF. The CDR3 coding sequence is TGTGCCAGCAGCTCCCGAAGACAGGGAGGGGATGGCTACACCTTC.

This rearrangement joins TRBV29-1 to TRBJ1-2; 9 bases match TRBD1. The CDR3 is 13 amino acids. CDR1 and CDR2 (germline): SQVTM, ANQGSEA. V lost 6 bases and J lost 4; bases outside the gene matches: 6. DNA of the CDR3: TGCAGCGTCCCGGGACAGGGCGCCTATGGCTACACCTTC. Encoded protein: CSVPGQGAYGYTF.

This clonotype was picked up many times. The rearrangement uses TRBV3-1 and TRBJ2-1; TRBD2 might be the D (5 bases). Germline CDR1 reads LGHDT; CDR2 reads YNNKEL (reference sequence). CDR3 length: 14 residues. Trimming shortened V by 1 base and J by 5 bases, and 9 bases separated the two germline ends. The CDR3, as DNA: TGTGCCAGCAGCCAAGGGCCCGGGGACAATGAGCAGTTCTTC. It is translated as CASSQGPGDNEQFF.

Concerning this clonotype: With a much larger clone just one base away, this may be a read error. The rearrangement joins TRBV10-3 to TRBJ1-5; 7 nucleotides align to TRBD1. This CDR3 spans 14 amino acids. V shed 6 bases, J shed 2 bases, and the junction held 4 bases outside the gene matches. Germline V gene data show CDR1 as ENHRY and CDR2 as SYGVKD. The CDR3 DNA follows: TGTGCCATCAGAGACGACAGGGGCAATCAGCCCCAGCATTTT. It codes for CAIRDDRGNQPQHF.

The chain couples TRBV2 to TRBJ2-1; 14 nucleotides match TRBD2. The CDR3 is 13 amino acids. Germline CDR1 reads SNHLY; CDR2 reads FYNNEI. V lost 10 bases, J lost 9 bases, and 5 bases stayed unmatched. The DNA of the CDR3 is TGTGCCACTGAGGGACTAGCGGGAGCTGAGCAGTTCTTC. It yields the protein CATEGLAGAEQFF. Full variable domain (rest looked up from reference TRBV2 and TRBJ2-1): EPEVTQTPSHQVTQMGQEVILRCVPISNHLYFYWYRQILGQKVEFLVSFYNNEISEKSEIFDDQFSVERPDGSNFTLKIRSTKLEDSAMYFCATEGLAGAEQFFGPGTRLTVL.

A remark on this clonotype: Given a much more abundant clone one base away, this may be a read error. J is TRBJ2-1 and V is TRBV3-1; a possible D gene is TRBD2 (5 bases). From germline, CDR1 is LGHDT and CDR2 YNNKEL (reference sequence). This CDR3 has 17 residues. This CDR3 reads CASSHPFGLSSCNEQFF. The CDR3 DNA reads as TGTGCCAGCAGCCATCCTTTCGGACTGAGCTCCTGCAATGAGCAGTTCTTC.